These 18 T cell receptor beta chains were sequenced from one sample in a study of T cells expressing NK-cell markers. TCRdb processed the 5' RACE reads again and assigns one entry to each CDR3 protein, with no DNA. The sample yields about 170,000 distinct CDR3 sequences, of which the top ten take up 20% to 25%. The sample comprised blood T cells: a sorted CD56 or NKG2C T cell subset, CD4+ or CD8+ T cells, or bulk PBMC T cells (not recorded which). The receptors originated from a man aged 18-75 years in good health.

The chain links TRBV6-5 to TRBJ2-3; there is no DNA to check the TCRdb D call of TRBD2. The CDR3 totals 15 residues. Germline CDR1 is MNHEY and CDR2 is SVGAGI. This CDR3 reads CASSYSILAGDTQYF.

The V gene is TRBV5-1, the J gene TRBJ1-2; TCRdb gives TRBD1 as the D gene, but with no DNA this cannot be confirmed. Per germline, CDR1 SGHRS and CDR2 YFSETQ. The CDR3 is 15 residues long. The CDR3 sequence: CASSLGDGTVVGYTF. The complete variable domain, with remaining parts taken from reference TRBV5-1 and TRBJ1-2, reads KAGVTQTPRYLIKTRGQQVTLSCSPISGHRSVSWYQQTPGQGLQFLFEYFSETQRNKGNFPGRFSGRQFSNSRSEMNVSTLELGDSALYLCASSLGDGTVVGYTFGSGTRLTVV.

This sequence joins TRBV11-1 and TRBJ2-3; the D call from TCRdb, TRBD1, cannot be confirmed without DNA. Germline V lookup: CDR1 SGHAT, CDR2 FQDESV (reference sequence). The CDR3 length is 15 residues. The CDR3 loop reads CASSLSGGMGDTQYF.

The chain has TRBV9 and TRBJ2-7; TCRdb outputs TRBD2, but without DNA this stays unchecked. Germline CDR1 SGDLS, CDR2 YYNGEE. This CDR3 is 15 amino acids long. The CDR3 sequence: CASSGSLGPTYEQYF.

The chain recombines TRBV27 with TRBJ2-2; the D gene TCRdb calls, TRBD1, cannot be checked with no DNA. The CDR3 covers 18 residues. Per the germline V gene, CDR1 is MNHEY and CDR2 is SMNVEV (reference sequence). The CDR3: CASSLSPGTLLNTGELFF.

The V gene is TRBV6-4, the J gene TRBJ2-3; TCRdb returns TRBD2, unconfirmable since there is no DNA. Germline lookup yields CDR1 MRHNA and CDR2 SNTAGT. This CDR3 comprises 15 residues. CDR3 residues: CASSEGLTSTDTQYF.

The rearrangement uses TRBV2 and TRBJ2-7; TCRdb's D gene call, TRBD1, goes unchecked for lack of DNA. Per the germline V gene, CDR1 is SNHLY and CDR2 is FYNNEI. The CDR3 is 14 amino acids. The CDR3 here is CASSYLAPTYEQYF.

V is TRBV7-9 and J is TRBJ2-5. Germline lookup yields CDR1 SEHNR and CDR2 FQNEAQ (reference sequence). The CDR3 length is 13 residues. The CDR3 loop is CASSPKHQETQYF.

The V gene is TRBV7-8, the J gene TRBJ1-4. The germline gives CDR1 SGHVS, CDR2 FQNEAQ. This CDR3 has 16 residues. The CDR3: CASSLRSTSTNEKLFF.

The rearrangement joins TRBV7-9 to TRBJ2-3; checking the TCRdb D call of TRBD2 is not possible without DNA. There are 16 residues in the CDR3. Germline V gives CDR1 SEHNR, CDR2 FQNEAQ (reference sequence). CDR3: CASSLRTSGETDTQYF.

This chain links TRBV12-3 or TRBV12-4 with TRBJ2-1; TCRdb returns TRBD2, unconfirmable since there is no DNA. The CDR3 length is 16 residues. The CDR3 is CASSATSSGGAGEQFF.

The chain links TRBV11-2 to TRBJ2-7; TCRdb gives TRBD2 as the D gene, but with no DNA this cannot be confirmed. CDR1 is SGHAT, CDR2 FQNNGV, per germline. This CDR3 contains 14 residues. The CDR3 loop reads CASSLAGLAVGQYF.

The V gene is TRBV12-3 or TRBV12-4, the J gene TRBJ2-1; as DNA is missing, the TRBD2 call by TCRdb cannot be tested. CDR3 length: 16 residues. The CDR3 sequence: CASSVAGGVGGNEQFF.

The chain links TRBV7-7 to TRBJ2-1; TCRdb proposes TRBD1, but this gene call is untestable without DNA. CDR3 length: 15 residues. CDR1 is SSHAT and CDR2 is FNYEAQ in the germline V gene (reference sequence). CDR3 region: CASSLGQGLYNEQFF.

The chain links TRBV7-9 to TRBJ1-4; lacking DNA, the TRBD1 call made by TCRdb goes unchecked. Per germline, CDR1 SEHNR and CDR2 FQNEAQ (reference sequence). The CDR3 loop spans 15 amino acids. The CDR3 loop reads CASSAGTGGDEKLFF. The whole variable domain, filled in from reference TRBV7-9 and TRBJ1-4, reads DTGVSQNPRHKITKRGQNVTFRCDPISEHNRLYWYRQTLGQGPEFLTYFQNEAQLEKSRLLSDRFSAERPKGSFSTLEIQRTEQGDSAMYLCASSAGTGGDEKLFFGSGTQLSVL.

V gene TRBV28 combines with J gene TRBJ2-4; TCRdb returns TRBD2, unconfirmable since there is no DNA. The length of the CDR3 is 16 residues. From germline, CDR1 is MDHEN and CDR2 SYDVKM. This chain's CDR3 is CASSHGTAVPKNIQYF.

The V and J genes are TRBV12-3 or TRBV12-4 and TRBJ2-5; TCRdb proposes TRBD1, but this gene call is untestable without DNA. The CDR3 covers 13 residues. This chain's CDR3 is CASSLDGGGTQYF.

The chain links TRBV24-1 to TRBJ2-7; TCRdb reports TRBD1, a call that lacks DNA to check it against. The CDR3 runs to 13 residues. Germline V gene lookup returns CDR1 KGHDR and CDR2 SFDVKD. The CDR3 loop reads CATGPNGGYEQYF.